These T cell receptor beta chains were read from a single sample in a study of blood T cell repertoires in COVID-19. Assay: immunoSEQ multiplex PCR; the TCRdb copy retains only in-frame clones and omits some. The sample has 80,000 or so clones, around 79% seen once. Sequenced: peripheral blood. The receptors were sampled from an elderly man with acute or convalescent COVID-19. CDR3s include the opening cysteine and the closing phenylalanine or tryptophan. Each record gives: D gene, clone size, V gene, J gene, CDR3 protein, CDR3 DNA. D genes are given only for firm matches. Only part of the rows carry a size: once, few, many, or a class if the clone is expanded.

-	-	TRBV29-1	TRBJ2-1	CSGQDSYNEQFF	TGCAGCGGCCAAGACAGTTACAATGAGCAGTTCTTC
TRBD1	-	TRBV6-5	TRBJ1-1	CATRTGGFGTEAFF	TGTGCCACCCGGACAGGGGGCTTCGGAACTGAAGCTTTCTTT
TRBD2	-	TRBV3-1/TRBV3-2	TRBJ2-2	CASSPQTSGFANTGELFF	TGTGCCAGCAGCCCTCAGACTAGCGGGTTCGCGAACACCGGGGAGCTGTTTTTT
TRBD1	-	TRBV9	TRBJ2-2	CASTGQGAMDGELFF	TGTGCCAGCACCGGACAGGGGGCGATGGACGGGGAGCTGTTTTTT
-	-	TRBV9	TRBJ1-1	CASSTTGMVNTEAFF	TGTGCCAGCAGCACCACAGGGATGGTGAACACTGAAGCTTTCTTT
-	-	TRBV9	TRBJ2-5	CASSVWRVLGETQYF	TGTGCCAGCAGCGTATGGCGGGTCCTCGGGGAGACCCAGTACTTC
TRBD1	-	TRBV5-6	TRBJ1-1	CASSDRGTEAFF	TGTGCCAGCAGCGACAGGGGCACTGAAGCTTTCTTT
-	-	TRBV7-8	TRBJ1-6	CASSLGQTSHNSPLHF	TGTGCCAGCAGCTTAGGACAGACCAGCCATAATTCACCCCTCCACTTT
TRBD2	-	TRBV9	TRBJ2-1	CASSSPGLAAYNEQFF	TGTGCCAGCAGTTCTCCGGGACTAGCTGCCTACAATGAGCAGTTCTTC
TRBD1	-	TRBV6-5	TRBJ1-2	CASSYRSQGGFYGYTF	TGTGCCAGCAGTTACCGGTCTCAGGGGGGCTTCTATGGCTACACCTTC
TRBD1	-	TRBV5-8	TRBJ1-5	CASDGQGEKPQHF	TGTGCCAGCGACGGACAGGGGGAAAAGCCCCAGCATTTT
TRBD1	few	TRBV4-2	TRBJ2-1	CASSQETGPSYNEQFF	TGTGCCAGCAGCCAAGAGACAGGGCCGTCCTACAATGAGCAGTTCTTC
TRBD2	-	TRBV12-5	TRBJ2-7	CASGLALAGGYEQYF	TGTGCTAGTGGTTTGGCGCTAGCGGGTGGCTACGAGCAGTACTTC
-	-	TRBV28	TRBJ1-3	CASTTGEGGHTIYF	TGTGCCAGCACCACCGGGGAGGGGGGACACACCATATATTTT
-	once	TRBV6-1	TRBJ1-2	CASSEVLGQGRDGYTF	TGTGCCAGCAGTGAAGTTCTCGGGCAGGGAAGAGACGGCTACACCTTC
TRBD1	-	TRBV4-2	TRBJ2-7	CASSQDRDRVYEQYF	TGTGCCAGCAGCCAAGATAGGGACAGGGTTTACGAGCAGTACTTC
-	-	TRBV4-1	TRBJ2-1	CASSPAGSYNEQFF	TGCGCCAGCAGCCCGGCGGGGTCTTACAATGAGCAGTTCTTC
TRBD1	-	TRBV7-3	TRBJ1-2	CASSLTGGDGYTF	TGTGCCAGCAGCCTGACAGGGGGAGATGGCTACACCTTC
TRBD1	-	TRBV5-1	TRBJ1-3	CASSIGGTAGNTIYF	TGCGCCAGCAGCATAGGCGGGACAGCTGGAAACACCATATATTTT
-	-	TRBV19	TRBJ1-1	CASSDRQNTEAFF	TGTGCCAGTAGCGACAGGCAGAACACTGAAGCTTTCTTT
-	-	TRBV19	TRBJ1-1	CASRRTEMNTEAFF	TGTGCCAGTAGGAGGACAGAGATGAACACTGAAGCTTTCTTT
-	-	TRBV29-1	TRBJ1-1	CSVGGNRGNTEAFF	TGCAGCGTTGGAGGGAATCGCGGGAACACTGAAGCTTTCTTT
-	-	TRBV11-2	TRBJ2-3	CASSLPGQNTDTQYF	TGTGCCAGCAGTCTACCGGGACAAAACACAGATACGCAGTATTTT
-	-	TRBV15	TRBJ1-1	CATSSRQATEAFF	TGTGCCACCAGCAGTCGACAGGCCACTGAAGCTTTCTTT
-	once	TRBV18	TRBJ1-6	CASSPRVFGGSDDNSPLHF	TGTGCCAGCTCACCAAGGGTTTTCGGGGGTTCAGATGATAATTCACCCCTCCACTTT
-	-	TRBV9	TRBJ2-2	CASSVDSGSNTGELFF	TGTGCCAGCAGCGTAGATTCGGGTTCCAACACCGGGGAGCTGTTTTTT
TRBD1	-	TRBV6-6	TRBJ2-1	CASSSGRGIYNEQFF	TGTGCCAGCAGTTCCGGCAGGGGGATATACAATGAGCAGTTCTTC
TRBD1	-	TRBV5-1	TRBJ2-2	CASSLGGTGTTGELFF	TGCGCCAGCAGCTTGGGGGGGACAGGGACCACCGGGGAGCTGTTTTTT
-	once	TRBV24-1	TRBJ2-3	CATSEAGGIDTQYF	TGTGCCACCAGCGAGGCGGGTGGAATAGATACGCAGTATTTT
TRBD1	-	TRBV5-1	TRBJ1-4	CASSAQGGEGEKLFF	TGCGCCAGCAGCGCGCAGGGGGGAGAGGGTGAAAAACTGTTTTTT
TRBD1	-	TRBV30	TRBJ2-1	CAWRRTGGFLNEQFF	TGTGCCTGGAGGAGGACAGGGGGTTTCCTCAATGAGCAGTTCTTC
-	-	TRBV27	TRBJ1-5	CARGDRSDQPQHF	TGTGCCAGGGGAGACAGGTCGGATCAGCCCCAGCATTTT
-	once	TRBV6-5	TRBJ1-5	CASSYAGRPQHF	TGTGCCAGCAGTTACGCGGGTCGGCCCCAGCATTTT
TRBD1	-	TRBV29-1	TRBJ1-3	CSVEDRGQGRGTIYF	TGCAGCGTTGAAGATCGGGGACAGGGTCGGGGCACCATATATTTT
TRBD1	-	TRBV24-1	TRBJ2-7	CATSERTGTAHEQYF	TGTGCCACCAGTGAAAGGACAGGTACTGCCCACGAGCAGTACTTC
TRBD2	-	TRBV6-1	TRBJ2-7	CASSDPSGGAYEQYF	TGTGCCAGCAGTGACCCTAGCGGGGGGGCCTACGAGCAGTACTTC
-	-	TRBV27	TRBJ1-2	CASSLPSPFRQDPF	TGTGCCAGCAGTTTACCCTCACCGTTTAGACAGGACCCCTTC
-	-	TRBV28	TRBJ1-2	CASSSQGNPNYGYTF	TGTGCCAGCAGCTCACAGGGAAACCCTAACTATGGCTACACCTTC
TRBD1	-	TRBV2	TRBJ2-1	CASRGRGREQFF	TGTGCCAGCAGAGGCAGGGGGCGTGAGCAGTTCTTC
-	-	TRBV7-3	TRBJ2-2	CASSPGHFRAGELFF	TGTGCCAGCAGCCCGGGACACTTTAGAGCCGGGGAGCTGTTTTTT
-	-	TRBV11-2	TRBJ1-3	CATPAGGVSGNTIYF	TGTGCCACCCCGGCGGGGGGAGTTTCTGGAAACACCATATATTTT